A selection of T cell receptor beta chains follows, all from one sample in a study of T cells after yellow fever vaccination. TCRdb reanalysed the 5' RACE reads using MiXCR and keeps one entry per CDR3 protein. In the table there are a few hundred thousand distinct CDR3 sequences, 8.7% of which are singletons. Sequencing used PBMCs, obtained on the day of the first yellow fever vaccination. These receptors all stem from a man aged 18 to 30 who received the YFV17D yellow fever vaccine. Both conserved end residues are part of each CDR3. A D gene is named only where the DNA matches it firmly.

TRBJ1-2 | 13 | . | TRBV6-1 | CASRAGQFYGYTF
TRBJ1-2 | 15 | TRBD1 | TRBV30 | CAWSVPRQGEYGYTF
TRBJ2-3 | 16 | TRBD1 | TRBV7-2 | CASSFTLKDRKDTQYF
TRBJ2-1 | 16 | . | TRBV7-3 | CASSPTPGLTYNEQFF
TRBJ2-5 | 15 | . | TRBV4-3 | CASSQGGGGGETQYF
TRBJ2-4 | 15 | TRBD1 | TRBV18 | CASSGDSLAKNIQYF
TRBJ1-4 | 15 | . | TRBV7-7 | CASSPQGGANEKLFF
TRBJ2-1 | 13 | TRBD1 | TRBV5-1 | CASSTGQYNEQFF
TRBJ2-2 | 15 | TRBD2 | TRBV5-1 | CASSLGLATTGELFF
TRBJ1-1 | 14 | . | TRBV20-1 | CSASRTLKTGGAFF
TRBJ1-1 | 13 | . | TRBV7-9 | CASSLRGDTEAFF
TRBJ2-1 | 13 | . | TRBV6-2/TRBV6-3 | CASSYSTGGFRFF
TRBJ2-3 | 13 | . | TRBV4-1 | CASSQFSWDTQYF
TRBJ2-7 | 12 | . | TRBV20-1 | CSAREQALEQYF
TRBJ1-2 | 13 | . | TRBV11-2 | CASSLEVGGVVTF
TRBJ1-1 | 13 | . | TRBV4-3 | CASSQQQRTEAFF
TRBJ2-1 | 15 | TRBD1 | TRBV6-1 | CASSEHGQDTNEQFF
TRBJ1-5 | 16 | TRBD1 | TRBV19 | CASSPGTGGGHQPQHF